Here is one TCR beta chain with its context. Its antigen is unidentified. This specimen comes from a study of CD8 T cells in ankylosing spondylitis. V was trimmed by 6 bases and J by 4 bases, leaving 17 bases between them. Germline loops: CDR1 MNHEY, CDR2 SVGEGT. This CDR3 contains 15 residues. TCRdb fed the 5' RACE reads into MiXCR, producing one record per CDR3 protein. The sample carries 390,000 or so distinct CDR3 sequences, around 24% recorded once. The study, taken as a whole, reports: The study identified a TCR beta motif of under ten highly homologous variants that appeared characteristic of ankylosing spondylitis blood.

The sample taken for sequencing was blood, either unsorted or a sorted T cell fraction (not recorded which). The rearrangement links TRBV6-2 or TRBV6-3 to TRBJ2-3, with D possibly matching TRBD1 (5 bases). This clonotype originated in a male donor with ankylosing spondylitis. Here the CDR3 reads CASSYSRGGADTQYF. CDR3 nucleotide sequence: TGTGCCAGCAGCTACAGTAGGGGCGGCGCAGATACGCAGTATTTT.